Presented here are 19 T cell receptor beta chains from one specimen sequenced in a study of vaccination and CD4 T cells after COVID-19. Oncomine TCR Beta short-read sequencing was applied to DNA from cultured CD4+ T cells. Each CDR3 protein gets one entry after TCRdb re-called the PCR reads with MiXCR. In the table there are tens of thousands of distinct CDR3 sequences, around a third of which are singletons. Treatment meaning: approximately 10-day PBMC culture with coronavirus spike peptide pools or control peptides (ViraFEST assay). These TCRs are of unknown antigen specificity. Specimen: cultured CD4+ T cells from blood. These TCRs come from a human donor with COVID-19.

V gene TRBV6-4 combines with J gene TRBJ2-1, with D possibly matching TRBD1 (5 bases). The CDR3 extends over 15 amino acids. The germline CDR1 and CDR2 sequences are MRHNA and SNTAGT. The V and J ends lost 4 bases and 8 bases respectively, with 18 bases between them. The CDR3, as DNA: TGTGCCAGCAGTGGTACTCCGGGCCAGGGCGATGAGCAGTTCTTC. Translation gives CASSGTPGQGDEQFF.

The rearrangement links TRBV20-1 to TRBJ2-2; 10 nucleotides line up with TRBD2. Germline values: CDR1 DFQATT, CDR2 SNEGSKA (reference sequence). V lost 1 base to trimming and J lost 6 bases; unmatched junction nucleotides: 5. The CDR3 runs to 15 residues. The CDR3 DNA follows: TGCAGTGCTAGAGTCGTAGCGGGGGGAGCCGGGGAGCTGTTTTTT. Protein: CSARVVAGGAGELFF.

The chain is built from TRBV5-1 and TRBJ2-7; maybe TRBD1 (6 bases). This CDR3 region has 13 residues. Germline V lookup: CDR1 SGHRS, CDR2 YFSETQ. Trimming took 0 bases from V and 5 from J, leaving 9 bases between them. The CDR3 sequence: CASSLARTDEQYF. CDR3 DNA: TGCGCCAGCAGCTTGGCACGGACAGACGAGCAGTACTTC.

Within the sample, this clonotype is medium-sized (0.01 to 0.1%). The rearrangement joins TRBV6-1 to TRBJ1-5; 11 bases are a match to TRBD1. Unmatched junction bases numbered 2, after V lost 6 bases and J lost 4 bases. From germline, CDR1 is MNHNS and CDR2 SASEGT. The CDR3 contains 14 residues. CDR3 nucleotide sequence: TGTGCCAGCAGAAGGGACAGGGGGAATCAGCCCCAGCATTTT. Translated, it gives CASRRDRGNQPQHF.

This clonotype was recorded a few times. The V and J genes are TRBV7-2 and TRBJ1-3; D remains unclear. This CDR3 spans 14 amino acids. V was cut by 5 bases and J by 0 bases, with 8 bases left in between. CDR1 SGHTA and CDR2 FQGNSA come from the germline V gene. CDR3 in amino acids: CASSPSPSGNTIYF. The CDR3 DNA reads TGTGCCAGCAGCCCCTCCCCCTCTGGAAACACCATATATTTT.

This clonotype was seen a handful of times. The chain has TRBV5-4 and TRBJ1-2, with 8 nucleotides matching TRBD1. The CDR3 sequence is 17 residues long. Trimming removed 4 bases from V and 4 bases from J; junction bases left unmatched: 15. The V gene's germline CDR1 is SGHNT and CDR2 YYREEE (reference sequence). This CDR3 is CASSASGTGGSVYGYTF. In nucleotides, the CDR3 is TGTGCCAGCAGCGCGTCCGGGACAGGTGGGTCTGTCTATGGCTACACCTTC. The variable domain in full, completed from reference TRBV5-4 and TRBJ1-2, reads ETGVTQSPTHLIKTRGQQVTLRCSSQSGHNTVSWYQQALGQGPQFIFQYYREEENGRGNFPPRFSGLQFPNYSSELNVNALELDDSALYLCASSASGTGGSVYGYTFGSGTRLTVV.

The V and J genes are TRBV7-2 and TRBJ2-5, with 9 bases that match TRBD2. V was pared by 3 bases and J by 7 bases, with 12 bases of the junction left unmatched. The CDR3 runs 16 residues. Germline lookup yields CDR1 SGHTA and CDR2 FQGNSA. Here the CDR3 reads CASSLAGGLERGTQYF. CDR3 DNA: TGTGCCAGCAGCTTGGCGGGGGGGCTAGAGCGGGGGACCCAGTACTTC.

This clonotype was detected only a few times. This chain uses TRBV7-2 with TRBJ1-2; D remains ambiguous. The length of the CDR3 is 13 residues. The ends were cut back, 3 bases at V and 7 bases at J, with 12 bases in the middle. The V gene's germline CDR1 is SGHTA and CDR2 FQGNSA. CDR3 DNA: TGTGCCAGCAGCTTGGCGGGAGCGCGTGGCTACACCTTC. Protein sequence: CASSLAGARGYTF.

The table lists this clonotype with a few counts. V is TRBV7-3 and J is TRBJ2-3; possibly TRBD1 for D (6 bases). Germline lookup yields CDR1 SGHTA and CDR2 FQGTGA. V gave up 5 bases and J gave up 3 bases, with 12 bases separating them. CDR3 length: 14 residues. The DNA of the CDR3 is TGTGCCAGCAGCCGTGGGGGCGCGACAGATACGCAGTATTTT. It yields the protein CASSRGGATDTQYF.

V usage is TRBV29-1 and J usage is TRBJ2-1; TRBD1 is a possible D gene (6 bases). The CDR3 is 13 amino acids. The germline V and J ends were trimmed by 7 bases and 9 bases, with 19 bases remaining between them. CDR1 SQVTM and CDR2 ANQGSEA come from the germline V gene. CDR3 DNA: TGCAGCGCCGCTCCTCAGGGGTGGGGTGAGCAGTTCTTC. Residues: CSAAPQGWGEQFF.

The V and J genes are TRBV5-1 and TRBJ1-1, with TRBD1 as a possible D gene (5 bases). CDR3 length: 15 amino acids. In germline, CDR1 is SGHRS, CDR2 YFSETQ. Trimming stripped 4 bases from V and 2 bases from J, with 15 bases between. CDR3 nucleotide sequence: TGCGCCAGCAGCCCGACCCCCGGGGCTAACACTGAAGCTTTCTTT. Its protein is CASSPTPGANTEAFF.

The CDR3 sequence is CASSLDHGGRQTQYF. The CDR3 DNA reads as TGTGCCAGCAGCTTAGATCACGGAGGTCGCCAGACCCAGTACTTC. The chain uses TRBV11-2 and TRBJ2-5; tentatively, D is TRBD2 (5 bases). The V gene lost 0 bases and the J gene lost 6 bases, with 14 bases spanning the gap. Germline V gene lookup returns CDR1 SGHAT and CDR2 FQNNGV. This CDR3 comprises 15 residues.

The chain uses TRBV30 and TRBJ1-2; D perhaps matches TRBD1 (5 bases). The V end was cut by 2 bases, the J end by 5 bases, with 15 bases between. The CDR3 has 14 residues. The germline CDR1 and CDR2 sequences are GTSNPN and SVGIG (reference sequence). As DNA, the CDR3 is TGTGCCTGGAGTCCCCGGGGGGAGGGATATGGCTACACCTTC. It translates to CAWSPRGEGYGYTF.

CDR3 DNA sequence: TGCGCCAGCAGCCAAGATGGCGGGGGGGACGATGGCTACACCTTC. Translating it yields CASSQDGGGDDGYTF. This chain uses TRBV4-3 with TRBJ1-2; TRBD1 is a possible D gene (5 bases). This CDR3 comprises 15 residues. Between the trimmed V and J ends, which lost 0 bases and 6 bases, there was a span of 14 bases. Looked up from germline, CDR1 is LGHNA and CDR2 is YSLEER.

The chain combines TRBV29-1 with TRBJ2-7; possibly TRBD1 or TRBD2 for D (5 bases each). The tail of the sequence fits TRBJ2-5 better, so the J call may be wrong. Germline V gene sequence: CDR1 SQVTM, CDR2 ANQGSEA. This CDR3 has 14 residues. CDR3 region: CSVVRQGVLETQYF. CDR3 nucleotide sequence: TGCAGCGTTGTCCGGCAGGGAGTTTTGGAGACCCAGTACTTC.

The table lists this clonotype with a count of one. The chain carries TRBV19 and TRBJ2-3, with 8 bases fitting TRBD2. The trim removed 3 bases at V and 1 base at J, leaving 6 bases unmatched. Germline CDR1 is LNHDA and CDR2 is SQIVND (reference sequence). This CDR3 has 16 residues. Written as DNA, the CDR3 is TGTGCCAGTAGTATGCCTAGCGGGTCCCGCACAGATACGCAGTATTTT. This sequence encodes CASSMPSGSRTDTQYF.

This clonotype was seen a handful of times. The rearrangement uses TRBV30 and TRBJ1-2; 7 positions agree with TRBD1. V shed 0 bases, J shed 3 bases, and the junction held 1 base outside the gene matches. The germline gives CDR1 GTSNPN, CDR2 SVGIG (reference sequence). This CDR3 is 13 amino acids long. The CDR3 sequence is CAWSVQGYYGYTF. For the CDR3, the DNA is TGTGCCTGGAGTGTACAGGGGTACTATGGCTACACCTTC.

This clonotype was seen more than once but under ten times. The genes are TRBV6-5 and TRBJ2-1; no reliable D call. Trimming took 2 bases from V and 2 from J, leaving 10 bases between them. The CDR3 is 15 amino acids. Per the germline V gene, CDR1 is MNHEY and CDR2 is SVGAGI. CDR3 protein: CASSYRSTAYNEQFF. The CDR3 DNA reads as TGTGCCAGCAGTTACAGGTCTACCGCCTACAATGAGCAGTTCTTC.

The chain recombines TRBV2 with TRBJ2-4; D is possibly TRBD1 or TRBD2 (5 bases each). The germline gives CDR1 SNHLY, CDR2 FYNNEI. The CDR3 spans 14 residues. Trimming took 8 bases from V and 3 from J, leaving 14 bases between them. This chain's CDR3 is CASPPPRGKNIQYF. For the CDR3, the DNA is TGTGCCAGCCCCCCGCCGAGGGGCAAAAACATTCAGTACTTC.